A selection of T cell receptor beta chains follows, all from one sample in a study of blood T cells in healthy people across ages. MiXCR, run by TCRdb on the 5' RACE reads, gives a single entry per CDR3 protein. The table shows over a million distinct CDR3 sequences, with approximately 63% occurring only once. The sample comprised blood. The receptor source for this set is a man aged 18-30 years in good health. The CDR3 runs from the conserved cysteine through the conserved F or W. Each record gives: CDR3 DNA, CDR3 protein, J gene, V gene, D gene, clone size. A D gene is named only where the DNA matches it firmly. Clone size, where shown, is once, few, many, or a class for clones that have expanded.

cdr3_nt: TGTGCCAGCAGTTTACAACAGGGAATCAGCCAGCCCCAGCATTTT
cdr3_aa: CASSLQQGISQPQHF
j_call: TRBJ1-5
v_call: TRBV12-3/TRBV12-4
d_call: -
clone_size: few

cdr3_nt: TGCGCCAGCAGCCAAGACTTTTCCGGAGGGTACATTCAGTACTTC
cdr3_aa: CASSQDFSGGYIQYF
j_call: TRBJ2-4
v_call: TRBV4-3
d_call: -
clone_size: -

cdr3_nt: TGCAGTGCTAGAGATCAGAGGACTACCGGCAATGAGCAGTTCTTC
cdr3_aa: CSARDQRTTGNEQFF
j_call: TRBJ2-1
v_call: TRBV20-1
d_call: -
clone_size: -

cdr3_nt: TGTGCCAGCCGCGGGGGAGAGCACTACGAGCAGTACTTC
cdr3_aa: CASRGGEHYEQYF
j_call: TRBJ2-7
v_call: TRBV28
d_call: TRBD2
clone_size: few

cdr3_nt: TGTGCCAGCAGTGCAACGACAGGGGGGGACACAGATACGCAGTATTTT
cdr3_aa: CASSATTGGDTDTQYF
j_call: TRBJ2-3
v_call: TRBV27
d_call: TRBD1
clone_size: -

cdr3_nt: TGCGCCAGCAGCCAAGTCGGAGACTATGGCTACACCTTC
cdr3_aa: CASSQVGDYGYTF
j_call: TRBJ1-2
v_call: TRBV4-1
d_call: -
clone_size: few

cdr3_nt: TGTGCCAGCAGTTACTTCCCCGGGGCGCTTGAGCAGTACTTC
cdr3_aa: CASSYFPGALEQYF
j_call: TRBJ2-7
v_call: TRBV6-5
d_call: -
clone_size: -

cdr3_nt: TGTGCCAGCAGTTACCAGGGACAGGGGTTACGCAATGAGCAGTTCTTC
cdr3_aa: CASSYQGQGLRNEQFF
j_call: TRBJ2-1
v_call: TRBV6-5
d_call: TRBD1
clone_size: few

cdr3_nt: TGCGCCAGCAGCCAAGAGCCGGTATTCTATGGCTACACCTTC
cdr3_aa: CASSQEPVFYGYTF
j_call: TRBJ1-2
v_call: TRBV4-1
d_call: -
clone_size: -

cdr3_nt: TGCGCCAGCAGCCAATCGGGGACAGGGGTACTAGGCACTGAAGCTTTCTTT
cdr3_aa: CASSQSGTGVLGTEAFF
j_call: TRBJ1-1
v_call: TRBV4-1
d_call: TRBD1
clone_size: -

cdr3_nt: TGTGCCAGCAGCGAACATAGCGGGAGGCTCACCGGGGAGCTGTTTTTT
cdr3_aa: CASSEHSGRLTGELFF
j_call: TRBJ2-2
v_call: TRBV7-2
d_call: TRBD2
clone_size: -

cdr3_nt: TGTGCCAGCGGCGATAGAGTTTCTGGGGCCAACGTCCTGACTTTC
cdr3_aa: CASGDRVSGANVLTF
j_call: TRBJ2-6
v_call: TRBV12-3/TRBV12-4
d_call: -
clone_size: few

cdr3_nt: TGCAGTGCTAGAGACAGGGGGATCTATGGCTACACCTTC
cdr3_aa: CSARDRGIYGYTF
j_call: TRBJ1-2
v_call: TRBV20-1
d_call: TRBD1
clone_size: -

cdr3_nt: TGCGCCAGCAGCTTGTCAGGGCGTTCTGAAGCTTTCTTT
cdr3_aa: CASSLSGRSEAFF
j_call: TRBJ1-1
v_call: TRBV5-1
d_call: -
clone_size: -

cdr3_nt: TGTGCCAGCAGTTATGAACGGTTCAGCGGTCAGCCCCAGCATTTT
cdr3_aa: CASSYERFSGQPQHF
j_call: TRBJ1-5
v_call: TRBV6-2/TRBV6-3
d_call: -
clone_size: -

cdr3_nt: TGTGCCAGCAGTTATTCCTCCCGCACCGGGGAGCTGTTTTTT
cdr3_aa: CASSYSSRTGELFF
j_call: TRBJ2-2
v_call: TRBV6-2/TRBV6-3
d_call: -
clone_size: -

cdr3_nt: TGTGCCAGCCTTTTAATACACAGGGCTGGGGAGACCCAGTACTTC
cdr3_aa: CASLLIHRAGETQYF
j_call: TRBJ2-5
v_call: TRBV6-1
d_call: -
clone_size: -

cdr3_nt: TGTGCCAGCAGTAAGGGACAGGGGTTGTGGGAGACCCAGTACTTC
cdr3_aa: CASSKGQGLWETQYF
j_call: TRBJ2-5
v_call: TRBV12-3/TRBV12-4
d_call: TRBD1
clone_size: -

cdr3_nt: TGTGCCAGCAGTCACGATGGGGTCTACGAGCAGTACTTC
cdr3_aa: CASSHDGVYEQYF
j_call: TRBJ2-7
v_call: TRBV28
d_call: -
clone_size: -

cdr3_nt: TGTGCCAGCAGCTTAGATATCCCCCCTCCATTCTACGAGCAGTACTTC
cdr3_aa: CASSLDIPPPFYEQYF
j_call: TRBJ2-7
v_call: TRBV7-9
d_call: -
clone_size: -

cdr3_nt: TGCGCCAGCAGCCTGTCGGACTCTGGGGCCAACGTCCTGACTTTC
cdr3_aa: CASSLSDSGANVLTF
j_call: TRBJ2-6
v_call: TRBV5-1
d_call: -
clone_size: few

cdr3_nt: TGTGCCAGCAGCAAGGAATCGAGGACAGGGCAGCCCCAGCATTTT
cdr3_aa: CASSKESRTGQPQHF
j_call: TRBJ1-5
v_call: TRBV21-1
d_call: -
clone_size: -

cdr3_nt: TGCAGTGCTAGAGATCCACCGGACAGGGCGGACACTGAAGCTTTCTTT
cdr3_aa: CSARDPPDRADTEAFF
j_call: TRBJ1-1
v_call: TRBV20-1
d_call: TRBD1
clone_size: -

cdr3_nt: TGTGCCAGCAAGGGGGTTTTTGGCTACACCTTC
cdr3_aa: CASKGVFGYTF
j_call: TRBJ1-2
v_call: TRBV6-5
d_call: -
clone_size: -

cdr3_nt: TGTGCCAGCAGGGAGACAGGGTGGATGGAGACCCAGTACTTC
cdr3_aa: CASRETGWMETQYF
j_call: TRBJ2-5
v_call: TRBV6-2/TRBV6-3
d_call: TRBD1
clone_size: once

cdr3_nt: TGTGCCAGCAGCTTCGGGCGAATAGGCACTGAAGCTTTCTTT
cdr3_aa: CASSFGRIGTEAFF
j_call: TRBJ1-1
v_call: TRBV7-2
d_call: -
clone_size: -

cdr3_nt: TGTGCCAGCAGCTTAGATCAGGAGGCCACAGATACGCAGTATTTT
cdr3_aa: CASSLDQEATDTQYF
j_call: TRBJ2-3
v_call: TRBV11-2
d_call: -
clone_size: -

cdr3_nt: TGTGCCAGCAGTCTCGGGGGGGCGGGTGGAAATGAGCAGTTCTTC
cdr3_aa: CASSLGGAGGNEQFF
j_call: TRBJ2-1
v_call: TRBV27
d_call: TRBD2
clone_size: few

cdr3_nt: TGTGCCAGCAGCCCCCCCCCGGGGGGGTCAGATACGCAGTATTTT
cdr3_aa: CASSPPPGGSDTQYF
j_call: TRBJ2-3
v_call: TRBV7-9
d_call: TRBD2
clone_size: -

cdr3_nt: TGTGCCAGCAGCTTAGCGAGAATGGAAGCTTTCTTT
cdr3_aa: CASSLARMEAFF
j_call: TRBJ1-1
v_call: TRBV7-2
d_call: -
clone_size: -

cdr3_nt: TGTGCCAGCAGCCCGGGGCAGGGTGAAAAACTGTTTTTT
cdr3_aa: CASSPGQGEKLFF
j_call: TRBJ1-4
v_call: TRBV4-2
d_call: -
clone_size: few

cdr3_nt: TGCAGTGCGCCGTCGGCCCTTCACTTCTACGAGCAGTACTTC
cdr3_aa: CSAPSALHFYEQYF
j_call: TRBJ2-7
v_call: TRBV20-1
d_call: -
clone_size: -

cdr3_nt: TGTGCCAGCAGTTTCGGTTCGAGAGAGACCCAGTACTTC
cdr3_aa: CASSFGSRETQYF
j_call: TRBJ2-5
v_call: TRBV27
d_call: -
clone_size: -

cdr3_nt: TGTGCCAGCAGCTGGGGACCCTCCACCGGGGAGCTGTTTTTT
cdr3_aa: CASSWGPSTGELFF
j_call: TRBJ2-2
v_call: TRBV5-4
d_call: -
clone_size: few

cdr3_nt: TGTGCCAGCAGCCCAGGGTTGTCGGATCTTTGGCAGTACTTC
cdr3_aa: CASSPGLSDLWQYF
j_call: TRBJ2-7
v_call: TRBV11-2
d_call: -
clone_size: few

cdr3_nt: TGCAGCGTCCACAGACAGGGCGAACCTAACTATGGCTACACCTTC
cdr3_aa: CSVHRQGEPNYGYTF
j_call: TRBJ1-2
v_call: TRBV29-1
d_call: TRBD1
clone_size: -

cdr3_nt: TGTGCCAGCAGCCAGGAGGGACTCCTTTACAATGAGCAGTTCTTC
cdr3_aa: CASSQEGLLYNEQFF
j_call: TRBJ2-1
v_call: TRBV3-1
d_call: -
clone_size: few

cdr3_nt: TGCGCCAGCAGCCAAGAGGGGGGAATTTTAACAGATACGCAGTATTTT
cdr3_aa: CASSQEGGILTDTQYF
j_call: TRBJ2-3
v_call: TRBV4-1
d_call: -
clone_size: -

cdr3_nt: TGTGCCAGCACCTTTAGCCATGCGAGCTCCTACAATGAGCAGTTCTTC
cdr3_aa: CASTFSHASSYNEQFF
j_call: TRBJ2-1
v_call: TRBV7-2
d_call: -
clone_size: once

cdr3_nt: TGTCCCACCAGTGATTTGCCCAGACTAGCGGATAGCACAGATACGCAGTATTTT
cdr3_aa: CPTSDLPRLADSTDTQYF
j_call: TRBJ2-3
v_call: TRBV24-1
d_call: TRBD2
clone_size: -

cdr3_nt: TGTGCCAGCAGCGTACTGCTGGGTTACGATGAGCAGTTCTTC
cdr3_aa: CASSVLLGYDEQFF
j_call: TRBJ2-1
v_call: TRBV7-9
d_call: -
clone_size: -

cdr3_nt: TGTGCCACCAGCAGTCCCGACCCAATCCCCAATGAGCAGTTCTTC
cdr3_aa: CATSSPDPIPNEQFF
j_call: TRBJ2-1
v_call: TRBV15
d_call: -
clone_size: -

cdr3_nt: TGTGCCAGCAGCTTAAACCCCCCCCTCTCCTACAATGAGCAGTTCTTC
cdr3_aa: CASSLNPPLSYNEQFF
j_call: TRBJ2-1
v_call: TRBV7-2
d_call: -
clone_size: few

cdr3_nt: TGCAGCGTTGAAACAGATGAAGCTTTCTTT
cdr3_aa: CSVETDEAFF
j_call: TRBJ1-1
v_call: TRBV29-1
d_call: -
clone_size: -

cdr3_nt: TGCGCCAGCGGACAGGGAGTCGCCGGCTACGAGCAGTACTTC
cdr3_aa: CASGQGVAGYEQYF
j_call: TRBJ2-7
v_call: TRBV4-1
d_call: TRBD1
clone_size: few

cdr3_nt: TGCAGTGCTAGACCCCGGGACTTCTTCTACGAGCAGTACTTC
cdr3_aa: CSARPRDFFYEQYF
j_call: TRBJ2-7
v_call: TRBV20-1
d_call: -
clone_size: once

cdr3_nt: TGTGCCAGCAGCTTGGGGACAGTGAAGGGTGAGCAGTTCTTC
cdr3_aa: CASSLGTVKGEQFF
j_call: TRBJ2-1
v_call: TRBV7-9
d_call: TRBD1
clone_size: -

cdr3_nt: TGTGCCAGCAGCCAAGCGTCTAGCGGAACCGGGGAGCTGTTTTTT
cdr3_aa: CASSQASSGTGELFF
j_call: TRBJ2-2
v_call: TRBV3-1
d_call: TRBD2
clone_size: -

cdr3_nt: TGCGCCAGCAGCCGCACGGCTAGCGGGAGTTACGAGCAGTACTTC
cdr3_aa: CASSRTASGSYEQYF
j_call: TRBJ2-7
v_call: TRBV4-1
d_call: TRBD2
clone_size: -

cdr3_nt: TGTGCCATCAGCCCCGGGACTCAGGGCGGCGGGGAGCTGTTTTTT
cdr3_aa: CAISPGTQGGGELFF
j_call: TRBJ2-2
v_call: TRBV10-3
d_call: -
clone_size: -

cdr3_nt: TGTGCCATCAGTGAGGGGAGTGACAGCTACGAGCAGTACTTC
cdr3_aa: CAISEGSDSYEQYF
j_call: TRBJ2-7
v_call: TRBV10-3
d_call: -
clone_size: -

cdr3_nt: TGTGCCAGCAGCTTCACAGGGGCCGTCGAGACCCAGTACTTC
cdr3_aa: CASSFTGAVETQYF
j_call: TRBJ2-5
v_call: TRBV13
d_call: TRBD1
clone_size: -

cdr3_nt: TGTGCCAGCAGTGTTTCACGGGACACCGAGCAGTACTTC
cdr3_aa: CASSVSRDTEQYF
j_call: TRBJ2-7
v_call: TRBV6-1
d_call: -
clone_size: -

cdr3_nt: TGCGCCAGCAGCCCTAGCGAGTACTACGAGCAGTACTTC
cdr3_aa: CASSPSEYYEQYF
j_call: TRBJ2-7
v_call: TRBV4-1
d_call: -
clone_size: -

cdr3_nt: TGTGCCAGCAGCCAAGGGGATCTGAACTCTGGGGCCAACGTCCTGACTTTC
cdr3_aa: CASSQGDLNSGANVLTF
j_call: TRBJ2-6
v_call: TRBV4-2
d_call: -
clone_size: -

cdr3_nt: TGCGCCAGCAGCTCCCACAGAACAGATACGCAGTATTTT
cdr3_aa: CASSSHRTDTQYF
j_call: TRBJ2-3
v_call: TRBV7-6
d_call: -
clone_size: -

cdr3_nt: TGCAGTGCTAGAGCCCCAGGGACCTACGAGCAGTACTTC
cdr3_aa: CSARAPGTYEQYF
j_call: TRBJ2-7
v_call: TRBV20-1
d_call: -
clone_size: few

cdr3_nt: TGTGCCAGCAGCTTTCCTACCGCTAGCCCTTCGGGGACACCTCAACATGCCCTCTACGAGCAGTACTTC
cdr3_aa: CASSFPTASPSGTPQHALYEQYF
j_call: TRBJ2-7
v_call: TRBV11-2
d_call: -
clone_size: few

cdr3_nt: TGTGCCAGCAGCTTGGGGCAGGGGGCGCTTCGTGAGCAGTTCTTC
cdr3_aa: CASSLGQGALREQFF
j_call: TRBJ2-1
v_call: TRBV5-6
d_call: TRBD1
clone_size: -

cdr3_nt: TGTGCCAGCAGCTTATGGGAGGCTCAGCCCCAGCATTTT
cdr3_aa: CASSLWEAQPQHF
j_call: TRBJ1-5
v_call: TRBV7-2
d_call: -
clone_size: once